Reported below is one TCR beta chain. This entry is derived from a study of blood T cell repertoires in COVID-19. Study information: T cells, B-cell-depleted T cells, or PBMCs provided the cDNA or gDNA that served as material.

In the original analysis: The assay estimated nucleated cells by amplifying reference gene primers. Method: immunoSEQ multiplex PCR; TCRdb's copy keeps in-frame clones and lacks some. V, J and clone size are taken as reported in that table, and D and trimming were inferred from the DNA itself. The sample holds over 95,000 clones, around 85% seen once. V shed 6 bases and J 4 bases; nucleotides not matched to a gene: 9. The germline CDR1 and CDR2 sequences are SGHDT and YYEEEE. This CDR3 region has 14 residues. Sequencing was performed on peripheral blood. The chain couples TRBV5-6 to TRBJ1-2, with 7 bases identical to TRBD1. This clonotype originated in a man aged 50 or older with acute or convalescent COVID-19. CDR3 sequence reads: CASTKGQLLYGYTF. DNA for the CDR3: TGTGCCAGCACCAAGGGACAGTTGCTCTATGGCTACACCTTC.